This entry lists 8 T cell receptor beta chains sequenced from one sample in a study of long-term antiretroviral therapy in people with HIV. Version v3.0 of the immunoSEQ assay was performed at survey level. Here immunoSEQ multiplex PCR was the method, and the copy in TCRdb shows in-frame clones only, minus some. The profile shows roughly 33,000 clones, around 80% of them singletons. Sequencing was performed on unsorted PBMCs, taken 3.1 years after starting antiretroviral therapy. These receptors originate from a woman in her forties or fifties with HIV.

This chain joins TRBV7-7 and TRBJ2-5, with D perhaps TRBD1 (7 bases). V was cut by 5 bases and J by 4 bases, with 14 bases left in between. This CDR3 is 14 amino acids long. Germline-derived CDR1 and CDR2 are SSHAT and FNYEAQ (reference sequence). The CDR3 is CASSRRGQVETQYF. The CDR3 nucleotides are TGTGCCAGCAGCCGGAGGGGGCAGGTAGAGACCCAGTACTTC.

The chain has TRBV5-1 and TRBJ1-1; D is unresolved. This CDR3 is 15 amino acids long. The ends were cut back, 5 bases at V and 0 bases at J, with 14 bases in the middle. The V gene's germline CDR1 is SGHRS and CDR2 YFSETQ. Written as DNA, the CDR3 is TGCGCCAGCAGACCGATCAGCCAGATGAACACTGAAGCTTTCTTT. Protein sequence: CASRPISQMNTEAFF.

The rearrangement uses TRBV2 and TRBJ1-5; D not certain. This CDR3 spans 15 amino acids. Per germline, CDR1 SNHLY and CDR2 FYNNEI. V was trimmed by 6 bases and J by 4 bases, leaving 16 bases between them. In DNA form, the CDR3 reads TGTGCCAGCAGCCTTAGGACTCTAGGTAATCAGCCCCAGCATTTT. Translated, it gives CASSLRTLGNQPQHF. Full variable domain (outside the CDR3, taken from reference TRBV2 and TRBJ1-5): EPEVTQTPSHQVTQMGQEVILRCVPISNHLYFYWYRQILGQKVEFLVSFYNNEISEKSEIFDDQFSVERPDGSNFTLKIRSTKLEDSAMYFCASSLRTLGNQPQHFGDGTRLSIL.

As DNA, the CDR3 is TGTGCCAGCAGCCCTAATCGGGTGCAGTACGTC. It translates to CASSPNRVQYV. The chain is built from TRBV11-2 and TRBJ2-7, with D hard to call. Germline CDR1 SGHAT, CDR2 FQNNGV. This CDR3 comprises 11 residues. The V end lost 5 bases, the J end lost 9 bases, and 11 bases lay between the germline ends.

The chain couples TRBV4-2 to TRBJ2-1; 13 bases match TRBD2. There are 15 residues in the CDR3. Germline-derived CDR1 and CDR2 are LGHNA and YNFKEQ. V lost 5 bases to trimming and J lost 7 bases; unmatched junction nucleotides: 5. CDR3 coding DNA: TGTGCCAGCAGCGCTCCGGGACTAGCGGGGAATGAGCAGTTCTTC. It yields the protein CASSAPGLAGNEQFF.

The CDR3, as DNA: TGTGCCATCAGTGTAGGGGGACACGGTGGCTACACCTTC. Translation: CAISVGGHGGYTF. The gene calls are TRBV10-3 and TRBJ1-2, with D perhaps matching TRBD1 (6 bases). There are 13 residues in the CDR3. V was pared by 4 bases and J by 7 bases, with 13 bases between. CDR1 is ENHRY and CDR2 is SYGVKD in the germline V gene.

This clone was recorded a few times. V gene TRBV2 combines with J gene TRBJ1-5, with D tentatively TRBD1 (6 bases). The CDR3 sequence is 14 residues long. Germline V lookup: CDR1 SNHLY, CDR2 FYNNEI. V lost 5 bases and J lost 3, with 11 bases in between. DNA of the CDR3: TGTGCCAGCAGTTCCGGGACACCCAATCAGCCCCAGCATTTT. Translation: CASSSGTPNQPQHF.

This clone was recorded a few times. V gene TRBV7-6 combines with J gene TRBJ1-3; D is ambiguous. This CDR3 comprises 14 residues. Per germline, CDR1 SGHVS and CDR2 FNYEAQ. V lost 1 base and J 4 bases, leaving 8 bases between the germline ends. The DNA of the CDR3 is TGTGCCAGCAGCTTAGGGAGAAAGGGAAACACCATATATTTT. Its translation: CASSLGRKGNTIYF.